This T cell receptor (beta chain) was retrieved from a study of blood T cell repertoires in COVID-19 (dated by TCRdb to between 2020 and 2021). A note on the overall study: The collaborator samples originated in the United States, Italy and Spain and spanned the acute and convalescent phases of COVID-19. The samples were drawn from the first 160 participants of the ongoing ImmuneRACE study and from 950 to 1,500 subjects provided by 6 global collaborators. Nearly every sample came with metadata listing a de-identified subject ID, COVID-19 status, age in years and sex. The dataset comprised deeply sampled blood TCRbeta repertoires from subjects exposed to, actively infected with, or recovered from COVID-19. A freely available public database, intended as a resource for researchers studying the immune response to SARS-CoV-2, is where the repertoires were released. The material from the prospective study consisted of cDNA or gDNA derived from T cells, B-cell-depleted T cells, or PBMCs. Where available, HLA class I and class II types were taken from metadata supplied by the sample provider and were not determined by assay-based typing. On the study overall, not on this receptor specifically: The amount of clinical and demographic metadata varied by source and participant and was provided uncurated.

The CDR3 holds 15 amino acids from the cysteine to the phenylalanine. The retained sequence is limited to the CDR3, 45 bases, with the frame set at the first base. V loses 0 bases, J loses 2 bases, and the germline ends lie 11 bases apart. CDR1 and CDR2, per the germline V gene, are SGHRS and YFSETQ. TCRbeta CDR3 regions were amplified from genomic DNA by means of the immunoSEQ Assay, a bias-controlled multiplex PCR. Per the original workflow: Within the assay, amplification of reference gene primers was used to estimate how many nucleated cells each sample contained. To quantify the absolute abundance of each unique TCRbeta CDR3 rearrangement, sequence reads were collapsed and filtered. Productive Simpson clonality was computed per sample as the square root of Simpson's diversity index over productive rearrangements. What TCRdb holds here is the immuneACCESS table cut down to in-frame rearrangements. Part of the clones is not present; checked against another copy, under half of the missing clones reflect an unresolved V gene, and the others are unexplained. V and J calls and clone size are copied from that table; D and trimming were computed from the DNA. This sample holds 100,000 to 150,000 clones; around two thirds were observed only once. In total, the top ten clones hold approximately 2.3% of the sample.

Whole blood was collected in K2EDTA tubes by collaborating institutions according to the institutions' own protocols. For TCRbeta analysis, collaborator samples were shipped as frozen whole blood, as isolated PBMCs, or as DNA extracted from either sample type. To note about this clone: Its antigen is currently not known. The sample holds no much larger clone one base away, and base qualities are not on file.

This clonotype originated in a woman between 65 and 79 years old with acute or convalescent COVID-19. Recombination joined TRBV5-1 with TRBJ2-5, with the D gene not clear enough to name. Sequenced sample: peripheral blood. The bases are TGCGCCAGCAGCTTGGTGTCTAACCGTCAAGAGACCCAGTACTTC. Its protein reads: CASSLVSNRQETQYF.